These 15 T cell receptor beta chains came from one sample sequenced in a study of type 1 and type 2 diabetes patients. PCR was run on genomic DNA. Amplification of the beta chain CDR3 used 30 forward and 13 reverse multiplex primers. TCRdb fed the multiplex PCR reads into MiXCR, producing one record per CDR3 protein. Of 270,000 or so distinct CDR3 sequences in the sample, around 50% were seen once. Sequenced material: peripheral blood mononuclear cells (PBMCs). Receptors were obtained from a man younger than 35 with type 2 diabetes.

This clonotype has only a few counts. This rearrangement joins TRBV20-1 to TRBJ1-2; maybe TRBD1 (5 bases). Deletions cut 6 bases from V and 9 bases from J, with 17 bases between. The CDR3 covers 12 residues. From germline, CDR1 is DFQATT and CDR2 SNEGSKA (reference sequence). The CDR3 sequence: CSATSGTDRYTF. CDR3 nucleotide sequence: TGCAGTGCGACCTCAGGGACGGATCGCTACACCTTC.

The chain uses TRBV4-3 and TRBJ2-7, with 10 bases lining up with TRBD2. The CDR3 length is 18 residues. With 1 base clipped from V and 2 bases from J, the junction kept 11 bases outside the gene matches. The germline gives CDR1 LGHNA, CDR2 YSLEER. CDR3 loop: CASSQGLASGGRTYEQYF. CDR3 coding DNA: TGCGCCAGCAGCCAAGGTCTAGCTAGCGGGGGTCGCACCTACGAGCAGTACTTC.

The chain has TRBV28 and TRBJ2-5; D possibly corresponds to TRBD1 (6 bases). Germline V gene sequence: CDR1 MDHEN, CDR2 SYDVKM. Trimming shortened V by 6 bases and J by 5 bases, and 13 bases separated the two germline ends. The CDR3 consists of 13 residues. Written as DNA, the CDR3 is TGTGCCAGCAGCTCAACAGGGCGGGAGACCCAGTACTTC. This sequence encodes CASSSTGRETQYF.

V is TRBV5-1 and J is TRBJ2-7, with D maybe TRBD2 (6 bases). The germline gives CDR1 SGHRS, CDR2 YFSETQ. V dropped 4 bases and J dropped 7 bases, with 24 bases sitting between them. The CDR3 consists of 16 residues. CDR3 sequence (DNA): TGCGCCAGCAGCACTCCGGAGACTAGGCCGTCAAGGGAGCAGTACTTC. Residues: CASSTPETRPSREQYF.

CDR3 amino acids: CASSQVQRNSPLHF. CDR3 in DNA: TGTGCCAGCAGCCAAGTACAGAGAAATTCACCCCTCCACTTT. The chain recombines TRBV2 with TRBJ1-6; no reliable D call. Germline lookup yields CDR1 SNHLY and CDR2 FYNNEI. Between the trimmed V and J ends, which lost 6 bases and 7 bases, there was a span of 13 bases. The CDR3 runs to 14 residues.

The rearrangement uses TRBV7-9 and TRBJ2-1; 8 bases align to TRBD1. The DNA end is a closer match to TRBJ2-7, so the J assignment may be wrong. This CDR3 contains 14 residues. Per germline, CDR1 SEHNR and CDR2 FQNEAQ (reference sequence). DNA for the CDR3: TGTGCCAGCCAGGTCGCCGGGACAGGCTACGAGCAGTACTTC. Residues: CASQVAGTGYEQYF.

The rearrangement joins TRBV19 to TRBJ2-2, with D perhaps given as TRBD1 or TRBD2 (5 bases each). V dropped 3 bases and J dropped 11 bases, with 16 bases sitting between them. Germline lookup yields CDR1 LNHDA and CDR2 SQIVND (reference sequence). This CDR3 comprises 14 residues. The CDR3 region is CASSIQAGTAELFF. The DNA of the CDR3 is TGTGCCAGTAGTATTCAGGCAGGGACGGCTGAGCTGTTTTTT.

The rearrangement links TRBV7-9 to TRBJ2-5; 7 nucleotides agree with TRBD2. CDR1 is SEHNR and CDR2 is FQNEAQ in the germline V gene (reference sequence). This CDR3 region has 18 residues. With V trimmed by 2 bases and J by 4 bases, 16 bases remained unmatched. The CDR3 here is CASSLRSLRQGGRETQYF. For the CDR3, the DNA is TGTGCCAGCAGCTTACGATCTCTGCGTCAGGGAGGGCGAGAGACCCAGTACTTC.

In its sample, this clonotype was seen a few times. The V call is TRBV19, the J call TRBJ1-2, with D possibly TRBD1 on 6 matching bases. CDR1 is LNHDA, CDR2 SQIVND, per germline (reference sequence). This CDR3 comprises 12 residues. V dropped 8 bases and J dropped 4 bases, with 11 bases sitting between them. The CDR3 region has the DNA TGTGCCAGTGCTACAGGGATCTATGGCTACACCTTC. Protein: CASATGIYGYTF. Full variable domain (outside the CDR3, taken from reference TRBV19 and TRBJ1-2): DGGITQSPKYLFRKEGQNVTLSCEQNLNHDAMYWYRQDPGQGLRLIYYSQIVNDFQKGDIAEGYSVSREKKESFPLTVTSAQKNPTAFYLCASATGIYGYTFGSGTRLTVV.

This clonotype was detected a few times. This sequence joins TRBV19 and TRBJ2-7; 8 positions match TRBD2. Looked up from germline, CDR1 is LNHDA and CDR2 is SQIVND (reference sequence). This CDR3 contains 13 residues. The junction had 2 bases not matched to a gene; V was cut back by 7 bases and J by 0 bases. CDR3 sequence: CASTGGDSYEQYF. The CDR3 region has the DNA TGTGCCAGTACGGGAGGGGACTCCTACGAGCAGTACTTC.

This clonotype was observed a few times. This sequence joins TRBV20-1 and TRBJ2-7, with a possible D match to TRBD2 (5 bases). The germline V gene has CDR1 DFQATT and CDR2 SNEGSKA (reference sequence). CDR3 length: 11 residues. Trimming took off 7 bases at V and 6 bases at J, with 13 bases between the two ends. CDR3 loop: CSVRAGGEQYF. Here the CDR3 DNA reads TGCAGTGTTCGGGCGGGTGGCGAGCAGTACTTC.

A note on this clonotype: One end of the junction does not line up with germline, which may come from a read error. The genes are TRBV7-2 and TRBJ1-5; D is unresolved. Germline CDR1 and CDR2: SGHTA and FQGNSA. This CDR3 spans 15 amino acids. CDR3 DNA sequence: TGTGCCGGCAGCTTAGATGGCGTCTCCAATCAGCCCCAGCATTTT. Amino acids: CAGSLDGVSNQPQHF.

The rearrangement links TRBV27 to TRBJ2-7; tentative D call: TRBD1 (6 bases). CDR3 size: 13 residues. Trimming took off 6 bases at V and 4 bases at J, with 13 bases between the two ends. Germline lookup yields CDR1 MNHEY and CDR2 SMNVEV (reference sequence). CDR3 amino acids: CASSLQGYYEQYF. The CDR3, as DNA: TGTGCCAGCAGCTTACAGGGATATTACGAGCAGTACTTC.

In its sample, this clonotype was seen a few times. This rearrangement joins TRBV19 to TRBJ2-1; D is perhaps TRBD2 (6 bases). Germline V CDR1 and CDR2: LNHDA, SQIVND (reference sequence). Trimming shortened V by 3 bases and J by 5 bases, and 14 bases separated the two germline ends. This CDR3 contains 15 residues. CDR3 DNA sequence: TGTGCCAGTAGTATCTTAGCGGAACCGAACAATGAGCAGTTCTTC. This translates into CASSILAEPNNEQFF. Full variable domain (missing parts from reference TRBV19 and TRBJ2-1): DGGITQSPKYLFRKEGQNVTLSCEQNLNHDAMYWYRQDPGQGLRLIYYSQIVNDFQKGDIAEGYSVSREKKESFPLTVTSAQKNPTAFYLCASSILAEPNNEQFFGPGTRLTVL.

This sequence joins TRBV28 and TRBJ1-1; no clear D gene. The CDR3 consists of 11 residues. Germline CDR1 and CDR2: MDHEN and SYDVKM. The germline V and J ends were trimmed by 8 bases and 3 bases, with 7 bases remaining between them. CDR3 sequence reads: CASRADTEAFF. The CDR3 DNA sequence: TGTGCCAGCCGGGCAGACACTGAAGCTTTCTTT. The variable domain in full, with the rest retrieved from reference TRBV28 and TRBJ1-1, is DVKVTQSSRYLVKRTGEKVFLECVQDMDHENMFWYRQDPGLGLRLIYFSYDVKMKEKGDIPEGYSVSREKKERFSLILESASTNQTSMYLCASRADTEAFFGQGTRLTVV.